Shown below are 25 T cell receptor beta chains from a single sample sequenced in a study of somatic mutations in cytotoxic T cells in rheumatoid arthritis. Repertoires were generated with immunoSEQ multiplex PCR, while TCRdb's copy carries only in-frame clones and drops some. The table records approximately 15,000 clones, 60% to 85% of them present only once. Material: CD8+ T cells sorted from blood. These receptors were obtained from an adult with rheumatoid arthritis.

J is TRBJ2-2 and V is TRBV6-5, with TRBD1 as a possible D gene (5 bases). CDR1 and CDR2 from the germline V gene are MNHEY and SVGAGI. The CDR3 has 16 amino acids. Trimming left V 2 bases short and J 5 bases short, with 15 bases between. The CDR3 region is CASSYGAGEETGELFF. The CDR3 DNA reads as TGTGCCAGCAGTTACGGGGCAGGTGAAGAAACCGGGGAGCTGTTTTTT.

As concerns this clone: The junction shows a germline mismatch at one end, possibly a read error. For the CDR3, the DNA is TGTGCCAGCATGGGTCACGGGAAGCTGTTTTTT. The encoded protein is CASMGHGKLFF. The J gene is TRBJ2-2, the V gene TRBV9, with D tentatively TRBD2 (5 bases). This CDR3 spans 11 amino acids. Germline CDR1 is SGDLS and CDR2 is YYNGEE.

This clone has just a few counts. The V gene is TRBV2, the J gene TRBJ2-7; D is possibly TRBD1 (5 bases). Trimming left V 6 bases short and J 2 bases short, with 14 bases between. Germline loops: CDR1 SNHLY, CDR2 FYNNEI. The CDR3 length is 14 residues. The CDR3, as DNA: TGTGCCAGCAGGGGCAAGGGGTCGGCCTACGAGCAGTACTTC. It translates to CASRGKGSAYEQYF.

Here the CDR3 reads CASSVQSELDYGYTF. The CDR3 region has the DNA TGTGCCAGCAGTGTCCAATCGGAGCTTGACTATGGCTACACCTTC. The chain employs TRBV6-1 and TRBJ1-2; no reliable D call. The CDR3 totals 15 residues. The V end lost 4 bases, the J end lost 3 bases, and 15 bases lay between the germline ends. CDR1 and CDR2 (germline): MNHNS, SASEGT.

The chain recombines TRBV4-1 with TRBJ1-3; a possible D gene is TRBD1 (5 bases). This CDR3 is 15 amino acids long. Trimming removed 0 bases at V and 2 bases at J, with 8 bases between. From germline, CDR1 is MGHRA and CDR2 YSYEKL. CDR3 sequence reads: CASSQDEGTGNTIYF. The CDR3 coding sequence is TGCGCCAGCAGCCAAGATGAGGGGACTGGAAACACCATATATTTT.

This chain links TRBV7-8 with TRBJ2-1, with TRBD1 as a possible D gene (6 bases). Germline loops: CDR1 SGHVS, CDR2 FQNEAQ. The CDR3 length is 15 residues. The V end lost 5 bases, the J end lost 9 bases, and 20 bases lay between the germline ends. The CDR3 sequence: CASSTRGSGLREQFF. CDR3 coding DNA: TGTGCCAGCAGCACCAGGGGATCCGGATTACGTGAGCAGTTCTTC.

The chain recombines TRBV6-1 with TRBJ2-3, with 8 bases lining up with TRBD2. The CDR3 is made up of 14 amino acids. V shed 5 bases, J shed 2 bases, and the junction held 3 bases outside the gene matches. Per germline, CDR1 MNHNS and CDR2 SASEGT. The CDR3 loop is CASSYSGDTDTQYF. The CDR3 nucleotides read TGTGCCAGCAGTTATAGCGGGGACACAGATACGCAGTATTTT.

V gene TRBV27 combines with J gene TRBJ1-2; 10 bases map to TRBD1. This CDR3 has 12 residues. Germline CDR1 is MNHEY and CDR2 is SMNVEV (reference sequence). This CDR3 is CATGGAGYGYTF. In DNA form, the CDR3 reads TGTGCGACAGGGGGCGCAGGTTATGGCTACACCTTC.

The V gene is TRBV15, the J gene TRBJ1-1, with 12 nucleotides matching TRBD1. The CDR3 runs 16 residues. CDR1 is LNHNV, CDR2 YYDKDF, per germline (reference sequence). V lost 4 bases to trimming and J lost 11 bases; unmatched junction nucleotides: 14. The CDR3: CATSIYSPGQGARAFF. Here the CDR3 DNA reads TGTGCCACCAGCATATATTCGCCGGGACAGGGGGCTAGGGCTTTCTTT.

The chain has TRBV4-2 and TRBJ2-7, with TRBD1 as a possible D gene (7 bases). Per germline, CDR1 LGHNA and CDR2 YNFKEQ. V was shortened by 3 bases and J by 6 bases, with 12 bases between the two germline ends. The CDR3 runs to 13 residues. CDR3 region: CASSQEGAREQYF. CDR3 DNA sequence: TGTGCCAGCAGCCAGGAGGGGGCCCGCGAGCAGTACTTC.

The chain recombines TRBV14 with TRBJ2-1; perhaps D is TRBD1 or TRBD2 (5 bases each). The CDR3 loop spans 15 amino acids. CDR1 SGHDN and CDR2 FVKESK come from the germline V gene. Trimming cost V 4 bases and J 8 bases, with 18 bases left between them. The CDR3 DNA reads TGTGCCAGCAGCCCCCGAGGGATCAGGGCCCATGAGCAGTTCTTC. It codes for CASSPRGIRAHEQFF.

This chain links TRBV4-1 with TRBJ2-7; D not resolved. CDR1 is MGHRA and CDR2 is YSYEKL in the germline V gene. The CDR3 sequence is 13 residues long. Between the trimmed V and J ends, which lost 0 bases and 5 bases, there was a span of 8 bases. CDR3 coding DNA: TGCGCCAGCAGCCAAGATCGCTTCGACGAGCAGTACTTC. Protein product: CASSQDRFDEQYF.

CDR3 amino acids: CAVPEGGANEKLFF. DNA for the CDR3: TGTGCAGTTCCGGAGGGGGGAGCTAATGAAAAACTGTTTTTT. This chain connects TRBV2 to TRBJ1-4; tentative D call: TRBD1 (6 bases). CDR1 SNHLY and CDR2 FYNNEI come from the germline V gene. The CDR3 covers 14 residues.

CDR3 coding DNA: TGTGCCAGCATAGGGGGGGCGGACACCGGGGAGCTGTTTTTT. Residues: CASIGGADTGELFF. The chain is built from TRBV4-2 and TRBJ2-2; D possibly corresponds to TRBD2 (7 bases). The V and J ends lost 7 bases and 3 bases respectively, with 12 bases between them. CDR1 is LGHNA and CDR2 is YNFKEQ in the germline V gene. The CDR3 totals 14 residues.

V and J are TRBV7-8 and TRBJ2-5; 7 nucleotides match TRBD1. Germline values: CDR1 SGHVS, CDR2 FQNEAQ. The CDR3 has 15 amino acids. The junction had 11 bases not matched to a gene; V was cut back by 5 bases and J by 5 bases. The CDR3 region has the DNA TGTGCCAGCAGCAAGGAGACAGGGTTACGGGAGACCCAGTACTTC. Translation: CASSKETGLRETQYF.

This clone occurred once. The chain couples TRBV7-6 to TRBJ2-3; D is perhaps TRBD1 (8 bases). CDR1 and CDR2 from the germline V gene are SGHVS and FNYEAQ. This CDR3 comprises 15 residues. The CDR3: CLVGGDRKVLDTQYF. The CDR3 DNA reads TGTCTCGTTGGGGGGGACAGGAAAGTTCTGGATACGCAGTATTTT.

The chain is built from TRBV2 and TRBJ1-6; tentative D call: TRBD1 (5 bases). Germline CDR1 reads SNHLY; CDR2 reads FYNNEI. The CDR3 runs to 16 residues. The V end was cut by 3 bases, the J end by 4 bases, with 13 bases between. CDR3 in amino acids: CASSDLRTRYNSPLHF. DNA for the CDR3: TGTGCCAGCAGTGACCTCCGGACACGGTATAATTCACCCCTCCACTTT.

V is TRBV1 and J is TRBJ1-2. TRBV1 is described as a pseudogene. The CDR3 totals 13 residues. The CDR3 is CTSHKDCDYGYTF. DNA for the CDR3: TGCACCAGCCACAAGGATTGTGACTATGGCTACACCTTC.

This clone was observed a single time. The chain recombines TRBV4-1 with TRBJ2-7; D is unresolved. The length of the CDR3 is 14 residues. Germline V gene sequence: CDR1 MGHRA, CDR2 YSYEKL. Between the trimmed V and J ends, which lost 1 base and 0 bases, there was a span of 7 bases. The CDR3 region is CASSQAPGSYEQYF. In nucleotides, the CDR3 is TGCGCCAGCAGCCAAGCGCCAGGCTCCTACGAGCAGTACTTC.

The CDR3 nucleotides read TGTGCCAGCAGCTATTCCGGGACACCGAACACTGAAGCTTTCTTT. As protein: CASSYSGTPNTEAFF. This chain uses TRBV7-3 with TRBJ1-1, with D possibly TRBD1 on 6 matching bases. Germline lookup yields CDR1 SGHTA and CDR2 FQGTGA. The CDR3 consists of 15 residues. The V end was cut by 4 bases, the J end by 1 base, with 13 bases between.

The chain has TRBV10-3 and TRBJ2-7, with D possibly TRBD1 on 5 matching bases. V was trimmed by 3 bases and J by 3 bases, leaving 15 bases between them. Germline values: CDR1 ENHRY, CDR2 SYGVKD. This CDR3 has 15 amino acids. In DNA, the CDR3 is TGTGCCATCAGTGAAACGGGCAGGGTAGACTACGAGCAGTACTTC. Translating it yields CAISETGRVDYEQYF.

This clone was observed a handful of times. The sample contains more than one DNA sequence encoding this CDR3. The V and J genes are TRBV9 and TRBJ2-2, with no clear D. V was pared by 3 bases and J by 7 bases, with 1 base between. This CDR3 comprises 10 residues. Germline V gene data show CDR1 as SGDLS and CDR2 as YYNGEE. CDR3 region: CASSGGELFF. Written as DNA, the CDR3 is TGTGCCAGCAGCGGCGGGGAGCTGTTTTTT.

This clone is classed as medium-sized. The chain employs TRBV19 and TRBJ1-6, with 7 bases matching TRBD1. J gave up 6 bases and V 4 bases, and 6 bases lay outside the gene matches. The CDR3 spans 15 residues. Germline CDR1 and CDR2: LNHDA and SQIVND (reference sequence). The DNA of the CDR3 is TGTGCCAGTAGTAGCCAGGGGGGGACTAATTCACCCCTCCACTTT. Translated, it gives CASSSQGGTNSPLHF.

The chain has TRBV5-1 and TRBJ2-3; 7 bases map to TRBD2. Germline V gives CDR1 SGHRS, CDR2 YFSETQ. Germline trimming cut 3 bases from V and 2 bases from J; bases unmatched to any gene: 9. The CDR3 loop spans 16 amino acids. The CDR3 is CASSWTRVPHTDTQYF. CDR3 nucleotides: TGCGCCAGCAGCTGGACTAGGGTACCCCACACAGATACGCAGTATTTT.

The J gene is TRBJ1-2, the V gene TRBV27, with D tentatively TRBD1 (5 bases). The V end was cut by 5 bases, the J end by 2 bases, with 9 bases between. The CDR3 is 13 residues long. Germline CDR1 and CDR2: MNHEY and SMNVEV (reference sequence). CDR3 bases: TGTGCCAGCAGTCCGGGGCGGAACTATGGCTACACCTTC. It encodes CASSPGRNYGYTF.